Listed below are T cell receptor beta chains from one sample, sequenced in a study of blood T cells in healthy people across ages. One entry per CDR3 protein results from TCRdb running MiXCR on the 5' RACE reads. The sample holds a few hundred thousand distinct CDR3 sequences, roughly a quarter seen once. Material: blood. The receptors stem from a woman in her 70s in good health. CDR3s include the opening cysteine and the closing phenylalanine or tryptophan. The D gene is left open where the match is weak. For some rows the clone size is stated as once, few or many, or as a class when expanded; others skip it.

TRBV7-9	few	-	TRBJ1-2	TGTGCCAGCAGCCTAGAGAACCGTTACAGGAATGGCTACACCTTC	CASSLENRYRNGYTF
TRBV7-2	-	-	TRBJ2-7	TGTGCCAGCAGCCTCAGGTATCCCAACTACGAGCAGTACTTC	CASSLRYPNYEQYF
TRBV7-2	-	-	TRBJ1-2	TGTGCCAGCAGCACTTACAACTATGGCTACACCTTC	CASSTYNYGYTF
TRBV14	-	TRBD1	TRBJ2-2	TGTGCCAGCAGCCAAGTGGGACAGGGCGTCGGGGAGCTGTTTTTT	CASSQVGQGVGELFF
TRBV5-1	-	-	TRBJ1-2	TGCGCCAGCAGCTTGGATCTGTGGAACTATGGCTACACCTTC	CASSLDLWNYGYTF
TRBV5-1	-	-	TRBJ1-6	TGCGCCAGCTCGAACGGAGACTCCTATAATTCACCCCTCCACTTT	CASSNGDSYNSPLHF
TRBV15	many	-	TRBJ1-6	TGTGCCACCAGCAGGGGACTTATTAATTCACCCCTCCACTTT	CATSRGLINSPLHF
TRBV10-3	few	-	TRBJ1-5	TGTGCCACCGCATCCGAGGTTTTTCAGCCCCAGCATTTT	CATASEVFQPQHF
TRBV20-1	-	TRBD1	TRBJ2-2	TGCAGTGCCCTACAGGGGACCGGGGAGCTGTTTTTT	CSALQGTGELFF
TRBV29-1	few	-	TRBJ2-5	TGCAGCGTTTTGGGCTACCAAGAGACCCAGTACTTC	CSVLGYQETQYF
TRBV7-2	few	-	TRBJ2-4	TGTGCCAGCAGCACCGCGACAGATAGCATTCAGTACTTC	CASSTATDSIQYF
TRBV9	many	-	TRBJ1-5	TGTGCCAGCAGCGAGGGAGACAGTTTGTCTCAGCCCCAGCATTTT	CASSEGDSLSQPQHF
TRBV7-2	-	-	TRBJ2-7	TGTGCCAGCAGCAGGACGGGACTCAACTCCTACGAGCAGTACTTC	CASSRTGLNSYEQYF
TRBV19	-	-	TRBJ1-2	TGTGCCAGTAGTATCCCGGCAGGGATGGGGGGCTACACCTTC	CASSIPAGMGGYTF
TRBV19	-	-	TRBJ2-7	TGTGCCAGTAGTCCCCTAGATCCAGGGTCGTACGAGCAGTACTTC	CASSPLDPGSYEQYF
TRBV12-3/TRBV12-4	many	TRBD1	TRBJ2-5	TGTGCCAGCAGTTTGGGGTCAGGGGGAGAGACCCAGTACTTC	CASSLGSGGETQYF
TRBV6-2/TRBV6-3	-	-	TRBJ2-7	TGTGCCAGCGGTCGGTCCTACGAGCAGTACTTC	CASGRSYEQYF
TRBV5-1	-	-	TRBJ2-4	TGCGCCAGCAGCTCCGGGAATCCTCTAGCCAAAAACATTCAGTACTTC	CASSSGNPLAKNIQYF
TRBV25-1	-	TRBD1	TRBJ1-3	TGTGCCAGCACCTCCGGGACAGGGCCGAACACCATATATTTT	CASTSGTGPNTIYF
TRBV12-3/TRBV12-4	-	-	TRBJ2-2	TGTGCCAGCAGTTTTAATATAGCGCTTTTGACCGGGGAGCTGTTTTTT	CASSFNIALLTGELFF
TRBV6-1	few	-	TRBJ2-7	TGTGCCAGCAGTGGGGTCATAGGCGGTTCAATGTCCTACGAGCAGTACTTC	CASSGVIGGSMSYEQYF
TRBV7-3	-	TRBD2	TRBJ2-1	TGTGCCAGCAACCCAGAGGGACTAGCCGGCTACAATGAGCAGTTCTTC	CASNPEGLAGYNEQFF
TRBV20-1	-	TRBD2	TRBJ2-7	TGCAGTGCTAGAGATATAGCGGGGGGGCCCGGGTCCTACGAGCAGTACTTC	CSARDIAGGPGSYEQYF
TRBV20-1	few	-	TRBJ2-1	TGCAGTGCTAGACTCGGGGGACAGTCATACAATGAGCAGTTCTTC	CSARLGGQSYNEQFF
TRBV15	few	TRBD1	TRBJ2-5	TGTGCCACCAGCAGCGTGACAGGGACGAAGATCTTC	CATSSVTGTKIF
TRBV6-1	few	TRBD1	TRBJ1-5	TGTGCCAGCAGTCTCCGATACGGCGCAGGGGGCCGGGGCAATCAGCCCCAGCATTTT	CASSLRYGAGGRGNQPQHF
TRBV5-1	-	-	TRBJ2-3	TGCGCCAGCAGCTTGCGAAGGGGAAACACAGATACGCAGTATTTT	CASSLRRGNTDTQYF
TRBV10-3	-	-	TRBJ2-5	TGTGCCATCAGTGAGTCTATCACAGAGACCCAGTACTTC	CAISESITETQYF
TRBV19	-	-	TRBJ2-5	TGTGCCAGCTCTTCTACCGACAGGAGGGAGACCCAGTACTTC	CASSSTDRRETQYF
TRBV28	-	-	TRBJ2-3	TGTGCCAGCAGTTCCCAATTCTATAGCGGAGTTACTAGCACAGATACGCAGTATTTT	CASSSQFYSGVTSTDTQYF
TRBV10-3	few	TRBD1	TRBJ2-7	TGTGCCATCAATGAGCAGGGGGCTGACGAGCAGTACTTC	CAINEQGADEQYF
TRBV24-1	-	TRBD2	TRBJ2-2	TGTGCCACCCGAGGAATAGCGGGGGCCCAAGGCACCGGGGAGCTGTTTTTT	CATRGIAGAQGTGELFF
TRBV7-2	few	TRBD1	TRBJ2-5	TGTGCCACCCGGAGAGGGGGCGCCCTTGAGACCCAGTACTTC	CATRRGGALETQYF
TRBV20-1	few	TRBD1	TRBJ2-6	TGCAGTGCCGCTAAACAGGGGCGGAGCTCTGGGGCCAACGTCCTGACTTTC	CSAAKQGRSSGANVLTF
TRBV3-1	-	TRBD1	TRBJ1-1	TGTGCCAGCAGCCAGGCATACAGGGGCGCTGAAGCTTTCTTT	CASSQAYRGAEAFF
TRBV14	-	-	TRBJ1-2	TGTGCCAGCAGCCAAGATCTATACCCCTGGAATGGCTACACCTTC	CASSQDLYPWNGYTF
TRBV3-1	-	-	TRBJ2-7	TGTGCCAGACCTACCTACGAGCAGTACTTC	CARPTYEQYF
TRBV24-1	-	TRBD1	TRBJ2-1	TGTGCCACCAGTGACACCGGGACAGGGGTTTACAATGAGCAGTTCTTC	CATSDTGTGVYNEQFF
TRBV13	few	-	TRBJ1-6	TGTGCCAGCAGCTTGAATATCCGCCGGCAGGGCGGATCACCCCTCCACTTT	CASSLNIRRQGGSPLHF
TRBV12-3/TRBV12-4	-	TRBD1	TRBJ1-5	TGTGCCAGCAGTTTAGGGACAGGGAGGGGTCAGCCCCAGCATTTT	CASSLGTGRGQPQHF
TRBV21-1	-	-	TRBJ1-2	TGTGCCAGCAGCAAAGCCCTTATATGGTTCACATGCCGGGCTAACTATGGCTACACCTTC	CASSKALIWFTCRANYGYTF
TRBV4-3	-	TRBD1	TRBJ2-5	TGCGCCAGCAGCCAGGACAGGGGGAGCGGAGAGACCCAGTACTTC	CASSQDRGSGETQYF
TRBV24-1	-	-	TRBJ2-5	TGTGCCACCAGTGATACCTTCTTCCTGACCGAGGAAGAGACCCAGTACTTC	CATSDTFFLTEEETQYF
TRBV6-2/TRBV6-3	-	-	TRBJ1-2	TGTGCCAGCAGTCGTGGACTACTGGGCCCTCTAGAAGGCTACACCTTC	CASSRGLLGPLEGYTF
TRBV6-2/TRBV6-3	few	TRBD1	TRBJ2-6	TGTGCCAGCAGTCAAAACAGGGGTGGGGCCAACGTCCCGACTTTC	CASSQNRGGANVPTF